One sample yielded the 29 T cell receptor beta chains listed below, sequenced in a study of shared clonotypes between healthy human individuals. The data were produced by immunoSEQ multiplex PCR, yet TCRdb's version contains in-frame clones alone and is incomplete. The table shows 600,000 to 800,000 clones, with 72% occurring only once. Sequences were obtained from memory CD4+ T cells sorted from blood. Subset: CD45RA-negative fraction. These receptors came from a woman in her twenties or thirties in good health.

The chain joins TRBV28 to TRBJ1-4; 10 bases align to TRBD1. Germline V CDR1 and CDR2: MDHEN, SYDVKM. The V gene end was trimmed by 5 bases and the J gene end by 0 bases; junction bases not matched to a gene: 9. CDR3 length equals 18 residues. The CDR3: CASSQPGQGTSTNEKLFF. The CDR3 nucleotides read TGTGCCAGCAGTCAGCCGGGACAGGGGACCTCAACTAATGAAAAACTGTTTTTT. The full variable domain, its missing parts supplied by reference TRBV28 and TRBJ1-4, is DVKVTQSSRYLVKRTGEKVFLECVQDMDHENMFWYRQDPGLGLRLIYFSYDVKMKEKGDIPEGYSVSREKKERFSLILESASTNQTSMYLCASSQPGQGTSTNEKLFFGSGTQLSVL.

In regard to this clone: The likely explanation is a read error, given a far larger clone one base away. Additional DNA sequences in this sample encode the identical CDR3. The chain combines TRBV7-9 with TRBJ2-7; D gene uncertain. V shed 1 base and J shed 2 bases, with 3 bases lying between them. The V gene's germline CDR1 is SEHNR and CDR2 FQNEAQ (reference sequence). This CDR3 is built from 12 residues. The CDR3 bases are TGTGCCAGCAGCTTAGACGCCTACGAGCAGTACTTC. It encodes CASSLDAYEQYF. Full variable domain (rest looked up from reference TRBV7-9 and TRBJ2-7): DTGVSQNPRHKITKRGQNVTFRCDPISEHNRLYWYRQTLGQGPEFLTYFQNEAQLEKSRLLSDRFSAERPKGSFSTLEIQRTEQGDSAMYLCASSLDAYEQYFGPGTRLTVT.

The V gene is TRBV6-5, the J gene TRBJ1-1; maybe TRBD1 (6 bases). The CDR3 length is 16 residues. V shed 2 bases and J shed 0 bases, with 13 bases lying between them. The germline gives CDR1 MNHEY, CDR2 SVGAGI. CDR3 protein: CASSYQGGGLNTEAFF. The DNA for the CDR3 is TGTGCCAGCAGTTACCAAGGGGGAGGTCTGAACACTGAAGCTTTCTTT.

This clone was counted a few times. This rearrangement joins TRBV6-1 to TRBJ2-2, with 10 bases aligning to TRBD1. This CDR3 has 14 residues. V lost 6 bases to trimming and J lost 4 bases; unmatched junction nucleotides: 2. Germline V gene data show CDR1 as MNHNS and CDR2 as SASEGT. CDR3: CASSRTGGTGELFF. The CDR3 DNA sequence: TGTGCCAGCAGCCGGACAGGGGGCACCGGGGAGCTGTTTTTT.

The J gene is TRBJ2-1, the V gene TRBV6-4; the match to TRBD2 covers 13 bases. Germline lookup yields CDR1 MRHNA and CDR2 SNTAGT. The V segment lost 4 bases and the J segment 5 bases; nucleotides outside the gene matches: 2. The CDR3 length is 15 residues. The CDR3 DNA reads as TGTGCCAGCAGTGGGACTAGCGGGAGCCACAATGAGCAGTTCTTC. Translation: CASSGTSGSHNEQFF.

This clone was found once. The J gene is TRBJ1-6, the V gene TRBV11-2, with 7 bases fitting TRBD1. Germline V gives CDR1 SGHAT, CDR2 FQNNGV. V trimming: 7 bases; J trimming: 8 bases; junction bases outside the gene matches: 8. This CDR3 comprises 14 residues. CDR3 sequence: CASTLTRGDSPLHF. In DNA, the CDR3 is TGTGCCAGCACCCTTACCAGGGGGGATTCACCCCTCCACTTT.

The chain is built from TRBV7-9 and TRBJ1-2; D is possibly TRBD1 (5 bases). The CDR3 totals 14 residues. Germline V gene sequence: CDR1 SEHNR, CDR2 FQNEAQ (reference sequence). V was pared by 9 bases and J by 6 bases, with 20 bases between. CDR3 sequence: CASKIRRGFDGYTF. The CDR3, as DNA: TGTGCCAGTAAAATTAGGAGGGGATTTGATGGCTACACCTTC.

The gene calls are TRBV25-1 and TRBJ1-1; possibly TRBD1 for D (6 bases). Trimming removed 5 bases at V and 1 base at J, with 8 bases between. This CDR3 contains 13 residues. Germline V gene sequence: CDR1 MGHDK, CDR2 SYGVNS. The CDR3 DNA reads as TGTGCCAGCAGTAAAGGGGGGAACACTGAAGCTTTCTTT. Translation: CASSKGGNTEAFF.

V is TRBV2 and J is TRBJ1-5; 8 bases are a match to TRBD1. V gave up 6 bases and J gave up 0 bases; unmatched junction bases: 7. The germline gives CDR1 SNHLY, CDR2 FYNNEI. The CDR3 length is 16 residues. CDR3 protein: CASREQGGDSNQPQHF. The CDR3 coding sequence is TGTGCCAGCAGAGAACAGGGGGGAGATAGCAATCAGCCCCAGCATTTT.

The rearrangement links TRBV19 to TRBJ2-5; 8 bases agree with TRBD1. Germline loops: CDR1 LNHDA, CDR2 SQIVND (reference sequence). Losses at the gene ends were 4 bases for V and 5 bases for J; bases not matched to a gene: 9. The CDR3 totals 15 residues. Written as DNA, the CDR3 is TGTGCCAGTAGTACCGGACAGGGAGTTTTTGAGACCCAGTACTTC. Amino acids: CASSTGQGVFETQYF.

This clone was seen more than once but under ten times. The chain carries TRBV6-5 and TRBJ2-1; TRBD2 matches at 7 bases. Trimming at V came to 5 bases and at J to 8 bases, leaving 12 bases not matched to a gene. CDR3 length equals 15 residues. CDR1 is MNHEY, CDR2 SVGAGI, per germline. The CDR3 loop is CASSPLGEGRHEQFF. The DNA of the CDR3 is TGTGCCAGCAGTCCTTTGGGGGAGGGGAGGCATGAGCAGTTCTTC.

This chain uses TRBV11-2 with TRBJ2-2, with TRBD2 identical over 10 bases. The CDR3 is 18 amino acids. Per the germline V gene, CDR1 is SGHAT and CDR2 is FQNNGV. With 1 base clipped from V and 10 bases from J, the junction kept 15 bases outside the gene matches. The CDR3 loop is CASSLVPSGRGRLSELFF. CDR3 nucleotides: TGTGCCAGCAGCTTAGTACCTAGCGGGAGAGGGCGCTTGTCGGAGCTGTTTTTT.

CDR3 in amino acids: CASSLVGSLLFEQYF. The CDR3 bases are TGTGCCAGCAGTTTAGTGGGGTCTTTGTTATTCGAGCAGTACTTC. The V and J genes are TRBV28 and TRBJ2-7; D not certain. Germline loops: CDR1 MDHEN, CDR2 SYDVKM. V gave up 2 bases and J gave up 6 bases, with 17 bases separating them. This CDR3 is built from 15 residues.

In DNA, the CDR3 is TGCGCCAGCAGCCAAATAGCGGGAGGGACCTACGAGCAGTACTTC. Translated: CASSQIAGGTYEQYF. The V gene is TRBV4-1, the J gene TRBJ2-7, with 11 nucleotides matching TRBD2. After removal of 2 bases from V and 2 bases from J, the junction contained 2 bases not matched to a gene. CDR1 and CDR2 from the germline V gene are MGHRA and YSYEKL. CDR3 length: 15 residues.

DNA of the CDR3: TGTGCCAGCAGGAGACAGGGGCCCTACGAGCAGTACTTC. Translating it yields CASRRQGPYEQYF. V is TRBV27 and J is TRBJ2-7, with 8 nucleotides matching TRBD1. With 6 bases clipped from V and 2 bases from J, the junction kept 3 bases outside the gene matches. Germline CDR1 MNHEY, CDR2 SMNVEV (reference sequence). This CDR3 has 13 residues.

This sequence joins TRBV7-2 and TRBJ2-3; D is ambiguous. The CDR3 sequence is 14 residues long. V dropped 5 bases and J dropped 3 bases, with 12 bases sitting between them. Germline CDR1 reads SGHTA; CDR2 reads FQGNSA. The CDR3 loop is CASSPWIRTDTQYF. The CDR3 nucleotides are TGTGCCAGCAGCCCCTGGATCAGAACAGATACGCAGTATTTT.

The chain links TRBV6-6 to TRBJ1-4; 8 bases agree with TRBD1. The CDR3 loop spans 15 amino acids. The V segment lost 7 bases and the J segment 2 bases; nucleotides outside the gene matches: 6. CDR1 and CDR2 from the germline V gene are MNHNY and SVGAGI (reference sequence). The CDR3 spells CASNNRGYTNEKLFF. CDR3 DNA: TGTGCCAGCAATAACAGGGGGTATACTAATGAAAAACTGTTTTTT.

This clone came up once. This CDR3 is also generated by other DNA sequences in the sample. The rearrangement joins TRBV4-2 to TRBJ1-4; D may be TRBD1 (6 bases). Trimming took 1 base from V and 1 from J, leaving 7 bases between them. The CDR3 is 15 amino acids. The germline V gene has CDR1 LGHNA and CDR2 YNFKEQ. CDR3 sequence reads: CASSQVGGTNEKLFF. The CDR3 coding sequence is TGTGCCAGCAGCCAAGTAGGGGGAACTAATGAAAAACTGTTTTTT.

The rearrangement uses TRBV5-4 and TRBJ2-1; 8 bases match TRBD1. V dropped 5 bases and J dropped 2; count of bases not matched to a gene: 6. The CDR3 has 15 residues. Germline CDR1 and CDR2: SGHNT and YYREEE (reference sequence). CDR3 nucleotide sequence: TGTGCCAGCAGATCAGACAGGGGAACCTACAATGAGCAGTTCTTC. Amino acids: CASRSDRGTYNEQFF.

There are a few counts of this clone. The chain has TRBV5-1 and TRBJ1-2, with a tentative D call TRBD1 (6 bases). Trimming took off 2 bases at V and 4 bases at J, with 21 bases between the two ends. This CDR3 is 17 amino acids long. From germline, CDR1 is SGHRS and CDR2 YFSETQ. CDR3 region: CASSLDEGRGGRYGYTF. CDR3 coding DNA: TGCGCCAGCAGCTTAGACGAGGGTAGAGGGGGACGCTATGGCTACACCTTC. Supplemented by reference TRBV5-1 and TRBJ1-2, the full variable domain reads KAGVTQTPRYLIKTRGQQVTLSCSPISGHRSVSWYQQTPGQGLQFLFEYFSETQRNKGNFPGRFSGRQFSNSRSEMNVSTLELGDSALYLCASSLDEGRGGRYGYTFGSGTRLTVV.

The genes are TRBV18 and TRBJ1-2; no reliable D call. The CDR3 is 13 residues long. Germline CDR1 reads KGHSH; CDR2 reads LQKENI. The ends were cut back, 0 bases at V and 6 bases at J, with 8 bases in the middle. In DNA, the CDR3 is TGTGCCAGCTCACCACCGGTACACGATGGCTACACCTTC. This gives the protein CASSPPVHDGYTF.

The V gene is TRBV19, the J gene TRBJ1-2; 7 positions agree with TRBD1. The CDR3 is 14 amino acids. The J segment lost 2 bases and the V segment lost 3 bases, leaving 3 bases of the junction unmatched. Germline V gives CDR1 LNHDA, CDR2 SQIVND (reference sequence). CDR3 in amino acids: CASSIQDRNYGYTF. DNA of the CDR3: TGTGCCAGTAGTATCCAGGACAGGAACTATGGCTACACCTTC.

The J gene is TRBJ1-4, the V gene TRBV5-1; 7 bases align to TRBD1. The CDR3 runs to 15 residues. V trimming: 7 bases; J trimming: 5 bases; junction bases outside the gene matches: 11. CDR1 is SGHRS, CDR2 YFSETQ, per germline. This chain's CDR3 is CASALRGDLNEKLFF. CDR3 nucleotide sequence: TGCGCCAGCGCTCTCAGGGGGGATCTAAATGAAAAACTGTTTTTT.

This clone was counted only a few times. The CDR3 region is CSVMSGWGNQPQHF. The DNA for the CDR3 is TGCAGCGTTATGTCCGGTTGGGGCAATCAGCCCCAGCATTTT. V and J are TRBV29-1 and TRBJ1-5; D is unresolved. The V gene lost 5 bases and the J gene lost 2 bases, with 13 bases spanning the gap. This CDR3 has 14 amino acids. The germline CDR1 and CDR2 sequences are SQVTM and ANQGSEA.

The genes are TRBV27 and TRBJ1-1, with a tentative D call TRBD1 (5 bases). V gave up 7 bases and J gave up 1 base, with 13 bases separating them. CDR1 and CDR2 (germline): MNHEY, SMNVEV (reference sequence). This CDR3 has 14 amino acids. The DNA of the CDR3 is TGTGCCAGCACCCATACGGGGGAGAACACTGAAGCTTTCTTT. It translates to CASTHTGENTEAFF.

The chain is built from TRBV5-1 and TRBJ2-1; 9 bases are shared with TRBD1. V was clipped by 4 bases and J by 8 bases; unmatched bases: 7. This CDR3 is built from 14 residues. CDR1 and CDR2 from the germline V gene are SGHRS and YFSETQ. The CDR3 loop reads CASSPRDRGDEQFF. As DNA, the CDR3 is TGCGCCAGCAGCCCCCGTGACAGGGGGGATGAGCAGTTCTTC.

This clone came up a few times. The genes are TRBV5-8 and TRBJ2-7; weak D call: TRBD2 (5 bases). Germline V lookup: CDR1 SGHTS, CDR2 YDEGEE. CDR3 length: 14 amino acids. V dropped 6 bases and J dropped 5 bases, with 18 bases sitting between them. Here the CDR3 reads CASTRHPGNNEQYF. Written as DNA, the CDR3 is TGTGCCAGCACCCGACATCCGGGGAACAACGAGCAGTACTTC.

For this clone: A much larger clone sits a single nucleotide away, making a read error possible. The chain is built from TRBV13 and TRBJ2-7, with D unresolved. There are 11 residues in the CDR3. The germline gives CDR1 PRHDT, CDR2 FYEKMQ (reference sequence). Deletions cut 5 bases from V and 3 bases from J, with 5 bases between. CDR3 sequence: CASSRNYEQYF. The CDR3 nucleotides read TGTGCCAGCAGCCGGAACTACGAGCAGTACTTC.

The CDR3 DNA is TGCGCCAGCAGCCGGGACCGCACAGATACGCAGTATTTT. Translation gives CASSRDRTDTQYF. V and J are TRBV5-1 and TRBJ2-3, with D perhaps matching TRBD1 or TRBD2 (5 bases each). The CDR3 is 13 residues long. The germline CDR1 and CDR2 sequences are SGHRS and YFSETQ. V was pared by 4 bases and J by 1 base, with 7 bases between.